Below, 9 T cell receptor beta chains from the same sample are listed, as sequenced in a study of graft-versus-host responses after intestinal transplantation. Here immunoSEQ multiplex PCR was the method, and the copy in TCRdb shows in-frame clones only, minus some. Of 38,000 or so clones listed, 90% to 95% are singletons. For these TCRs, the target antigens are not known. The sequenced sample was unstimulated CD8+ T cells sorted from spleen or lymph node cells, obtained before transplant. All receptors derive from a human donor who was the organ donor for an intestinal transplant.

This chain uses TRBV19 with TRBJ2-1, with 9 bases lining up with TRBD2. The germline CDR1 and CDR2 sequences are LNHDA and SQIVND (reference sequence). J gave up 7 bases and V 3 bases, and 10 bases lay outside the gene matches. The CDR3 consists of 16 residues. CDR3 amino acids: CASSIVFAGGRNEQFF. CDR3 DNA sequence: TGTGCCAGTAGTATTGTGTTCGCGGGGGGGCGAAATGAGCAGTTCTTC.

The chain couples TRBV11-2 to TRBJ2-6, with D unclear. This CDR3 contains 15 residues. In germline, CDR1 is SGHAT, CDR2 FQNNGV. The ends were cut back, 5 bases at V and 0 bases at J, with 8 bases in the middle. The CDR3 DNA reads TGTGCCAGCAGCCTCTATTTCTCTGGGGCCAACGTCCTGACTTTC. The encoded protein is CASSLYFSGANVLTF.

This chain joins TRBV10-3 and TRBJ2-2; D unclear. There are 16 residues in the CDR3. Trimming pared 4 bases from V and 1 base from J, leaving 13 bases between. Germline V gene sequence: CDR1 ENHRY, CDR2 SYGVKD. CDR3: CAISGVGGENTGELFF. Written as DNA, the CDR3 is TGTGCCATCAGTGGTGTGGGCGGAGAGAACACCGGGGAGCTGTTTTTT.

The chain has TRBV5-1 and TRBJ1-6; TRBD1 is a possible D gene (6 bases). The CDR3 is made up of 16 amino acids. The V end was cut by 4 bases, the J end by 4 bases, with 15 bases between. The germline gives CDR1 SGHRS, CDR2 YFSETQ. CDR3: CASSVYGQLYNSPLHF. The DNA of the CDR3 is TGCGCCAGCAGCGTATATGGACAGCTTTATAATTCACCCCTCCACTTT.

V usage is TRBV7-9 and J usage is TRBJ2-7, with 7 nucleotides matching TRBD1. With 5 bases clipped from V and 6 bases from J, the junction kept 4 bases outside the gene matches. The CDR3 spans 12 residues. CDR1 SEHNR and CDR2 FQNEAQ come from the germline V gene (reference sequence). CDR3 nucleotide sequence: TGTGCCAGCAGCCCTGGGACAGCCGAGCAGTACTTC. Translation gives CASSPGTAEQYF.

The chain couples TRBV27 to TRBJ2-2; D may correspond to TRBD1 or TRBD2 (5 bases each). Germline V gene data show CDR1 as MNHEY and CDR2 as SMNVEV (reference sequence). V was pared by 3 bases and J by 1 base, with 9 bases between. The CDR3 runs to 15 residues. The CDR3 DNA is TGTGCCAGCAGTTTCCGGGACGGGAACACCGGGGAGCTGTTTTTT. It codes for CASSFRDGNTGELFF.

This chain uses TRBV11-2 with TRBJ2-5; unclear D gene. CDR3 length equals 15 residues. Trimming took off 1 base at V and 5 bases at J, with 14 bases between the two ends. The germline gives CDR1 SGHAT, CDR2 FQNNGV. DNA for the CDR3: TGTGCCAGCAGCTTAGCGGCCCCTTATATCGAGACCCAGTACTTC. Translated: CASSLAAPYIETQYF.

The chain has TRBV5-6 and TRBJ1-1; D call uncertain. The V gene lost 0 bases and the J gene lost 7 bases, with 7 bases spanning the gap. This CDR3 spans 12 amino acids. Germline CDR1 reads SGHDT; CDR2 reads YYEEEE. The CDR3 reads CASSLAESEAFF. The CDR3 DNA reads TGTGCCAGCAGCTTGGCCGAGAGTGAAGCTTTCTTT.

Note on this clone: At the DNA level, this CDR3 is encoded by other sequences in the same sample as well. V and J are TRBV4-1 and TRBJ1-1, with 8 positions matching TRBD1. This CDR3 region has 14 residues. In germline, CDR1 is MGHRA, CDR2 YSYEKL. V gave up 4 bases and J gave up 3 bases; unmatched junction bases: 4. CDR3 region: CASSLNRGDTEAFF. DNA of the CDR3: TGCGCCAGCAGCCTAAACAGGGGGGACACTGAAGCTTTCTTT.